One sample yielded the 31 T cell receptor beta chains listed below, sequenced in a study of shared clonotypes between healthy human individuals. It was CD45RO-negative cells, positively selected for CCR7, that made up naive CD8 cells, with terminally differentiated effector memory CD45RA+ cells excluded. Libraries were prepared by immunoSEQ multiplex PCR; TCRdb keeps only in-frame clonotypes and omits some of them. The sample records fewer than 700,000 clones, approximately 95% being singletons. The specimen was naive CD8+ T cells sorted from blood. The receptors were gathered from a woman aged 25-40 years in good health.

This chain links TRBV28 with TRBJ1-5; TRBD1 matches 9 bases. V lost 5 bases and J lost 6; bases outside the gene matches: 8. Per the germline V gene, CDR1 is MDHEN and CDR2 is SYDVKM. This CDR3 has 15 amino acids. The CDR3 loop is CASSPPGQGAQPQHF. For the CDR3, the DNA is TGTGCCAGCAGTCCTCCGGGACAGGGAGCTCAGCCCCAGCATTTT.

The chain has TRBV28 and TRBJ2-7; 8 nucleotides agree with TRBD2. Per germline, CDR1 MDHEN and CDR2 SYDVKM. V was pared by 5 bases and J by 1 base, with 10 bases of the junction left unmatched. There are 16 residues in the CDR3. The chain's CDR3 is CASSPLSGSRSYEQYF. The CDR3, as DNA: TGTGCCAGCAGTCCCCTGAGCGGGAGCAGGTCCTACGAGCAGTACTTC.

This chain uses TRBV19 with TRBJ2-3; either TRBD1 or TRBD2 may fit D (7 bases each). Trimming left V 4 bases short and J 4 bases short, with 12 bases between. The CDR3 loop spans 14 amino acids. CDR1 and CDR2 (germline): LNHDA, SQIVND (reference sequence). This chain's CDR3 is CASSTSGGADTQYF. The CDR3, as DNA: TGTGCCAGTAGTACCTCAGGGGGGGCAGATACGCAGTATTTT.

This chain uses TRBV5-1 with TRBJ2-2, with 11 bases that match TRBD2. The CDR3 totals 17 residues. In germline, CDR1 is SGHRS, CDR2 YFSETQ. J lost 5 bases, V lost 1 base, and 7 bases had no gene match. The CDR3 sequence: CASSLRSLAGGTGELFF. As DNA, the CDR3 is TGCGCCAGCAGCTTGCGGTCGCTAGCGGGAGGTACCGGGGAGCTGTTTTTT.

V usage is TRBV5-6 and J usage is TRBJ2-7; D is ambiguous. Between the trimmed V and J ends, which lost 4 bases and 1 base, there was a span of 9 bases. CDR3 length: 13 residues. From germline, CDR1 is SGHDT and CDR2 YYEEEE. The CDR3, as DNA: TGTGCCAGCAGCCTGACAAATTCCTACGAGCAGTACTTC. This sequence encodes CASSLTNSYEQYF.

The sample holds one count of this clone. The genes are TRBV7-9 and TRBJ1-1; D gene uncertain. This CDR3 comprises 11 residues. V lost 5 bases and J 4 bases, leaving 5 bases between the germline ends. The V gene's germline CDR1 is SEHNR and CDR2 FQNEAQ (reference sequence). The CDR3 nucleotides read TGTGCCAGCAGCGCGACCACTGAAGCTTTCTTT. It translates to CASSATTEAFF.

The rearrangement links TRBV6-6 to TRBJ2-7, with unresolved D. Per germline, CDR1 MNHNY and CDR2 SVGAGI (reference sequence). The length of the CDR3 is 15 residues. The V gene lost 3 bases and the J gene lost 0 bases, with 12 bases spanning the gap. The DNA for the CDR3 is TGTGCCAGCAGTTATGAGCACAGCAGCTCCTACGAGCAGTACTTC. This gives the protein CASSYEHSSSYEQYF.

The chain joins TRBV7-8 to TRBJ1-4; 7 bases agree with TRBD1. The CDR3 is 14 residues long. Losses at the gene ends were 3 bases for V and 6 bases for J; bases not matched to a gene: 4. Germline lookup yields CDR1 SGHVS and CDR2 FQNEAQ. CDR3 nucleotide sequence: TGTGCCAGCAGCTTTGACAGGGACGATGAAAAACTGTTTTTT. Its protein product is CASSFDRDDEKLFF.

CDR3 nucleotide sequence: TGTGCCTGGAGTGTATTGGAACGGAGCTACGAGCAGTACTTC. Its protein product is CAWSVLERSYEQYF. The V and J genes are TRBV30 and TRBJ2-7; no reliable D call. Between the trimmed V and J ends, which lost 0 bases and 3 bases, there was a span of 12 bases. Germline V CDR1 and CDR2: GTSNPN, SVGIG (reference sequence). This CDR3 comprises 14 residues.

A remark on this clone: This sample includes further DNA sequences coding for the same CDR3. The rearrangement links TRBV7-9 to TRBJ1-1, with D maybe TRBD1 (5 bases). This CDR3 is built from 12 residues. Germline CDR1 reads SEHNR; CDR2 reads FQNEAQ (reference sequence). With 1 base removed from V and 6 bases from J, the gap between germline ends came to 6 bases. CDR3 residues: CASSLVGAEAFF. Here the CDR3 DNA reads TGTGCCAGCAGCTTAGTGGGGGCTGAAGCTTTCTTT.

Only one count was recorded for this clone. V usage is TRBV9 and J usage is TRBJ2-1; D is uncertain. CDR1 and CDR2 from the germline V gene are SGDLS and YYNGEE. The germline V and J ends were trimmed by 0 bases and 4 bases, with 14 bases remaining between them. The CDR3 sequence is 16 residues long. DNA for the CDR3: TGTGCCAGCAGCGTAGGTACTTTTGGGCAATACAATGAGCAGTTCTTC. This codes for CASSVGTFGQYNEQFF.

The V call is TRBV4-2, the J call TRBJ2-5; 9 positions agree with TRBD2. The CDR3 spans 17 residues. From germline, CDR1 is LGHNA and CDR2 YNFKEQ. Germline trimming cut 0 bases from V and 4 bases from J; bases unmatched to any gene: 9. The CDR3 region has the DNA TGTGCCAGCAGCCAAGATACGGGCGGGAGGGCCGGAGAGACCCAGTACTTC. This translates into CASSQDTGGRAGETQYF.

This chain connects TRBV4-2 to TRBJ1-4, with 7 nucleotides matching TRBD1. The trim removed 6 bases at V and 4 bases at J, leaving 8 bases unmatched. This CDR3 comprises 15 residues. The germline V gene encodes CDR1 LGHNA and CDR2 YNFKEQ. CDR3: CASRPDPGGNEKLFF. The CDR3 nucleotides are TGTGCCAGCAGGCCGGATCCAGGGGGTAATGAAAAACTGTTTTTT.

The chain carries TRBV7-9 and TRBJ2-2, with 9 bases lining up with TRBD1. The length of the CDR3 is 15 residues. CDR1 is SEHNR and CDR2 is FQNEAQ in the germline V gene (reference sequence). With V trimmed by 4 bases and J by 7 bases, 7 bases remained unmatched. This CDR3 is CASSSYRGLNGELFF. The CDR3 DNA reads TGTGCCAGCAGCTCCTACAGGGGGCTGAACGGGGAGCTGTTTTTT.

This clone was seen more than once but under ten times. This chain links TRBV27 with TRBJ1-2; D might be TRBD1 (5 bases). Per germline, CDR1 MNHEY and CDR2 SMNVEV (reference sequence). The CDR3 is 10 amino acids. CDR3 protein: CGQGYYGYTF. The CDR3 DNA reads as TGTGGGCAGGGCTACTATGGCTACACCTTC.

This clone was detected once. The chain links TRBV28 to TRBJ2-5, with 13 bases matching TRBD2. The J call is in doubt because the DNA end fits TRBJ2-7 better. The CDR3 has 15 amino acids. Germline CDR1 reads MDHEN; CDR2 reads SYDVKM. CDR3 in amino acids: CASRWTSGRVYEQYF. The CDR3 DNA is TGTGCCAGCAGGTGGACTAGCGGGAGAGTCTACGAGCAGTACTTC.

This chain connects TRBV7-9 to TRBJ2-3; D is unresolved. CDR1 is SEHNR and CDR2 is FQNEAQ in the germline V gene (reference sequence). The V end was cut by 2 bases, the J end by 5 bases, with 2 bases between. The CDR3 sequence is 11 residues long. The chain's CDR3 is CASSLRDTQYF. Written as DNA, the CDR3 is TGTGCCAGCAGCTTAAGAGATACGCAGTATTTT.

CDR3: CAWSSRRASYEQYF. Here the CDR3 DNA reads TGTGCCTGGAGTTCACGGCGGGCAAGTTACGAGCAGTACTTC. The chain joins TRBV30 to TRBJ2-7; weak D call: TRBD2 (5 bases). Germline CDR1 is GTSNPN and CDR2 is SVGIG (reference sequence). The CDR3 totals 14 residues. The V gene lost 2 bases and the J gene lost 4 bases, with 15 bases spanning the gap.

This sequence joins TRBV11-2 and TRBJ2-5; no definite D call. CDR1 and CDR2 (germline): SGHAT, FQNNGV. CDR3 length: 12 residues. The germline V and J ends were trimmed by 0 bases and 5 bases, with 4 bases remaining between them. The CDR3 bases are TGTGCCAGCAGCTTAGATGCGGAGACCCAGTACTTC. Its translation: CASSLDAETQYF.

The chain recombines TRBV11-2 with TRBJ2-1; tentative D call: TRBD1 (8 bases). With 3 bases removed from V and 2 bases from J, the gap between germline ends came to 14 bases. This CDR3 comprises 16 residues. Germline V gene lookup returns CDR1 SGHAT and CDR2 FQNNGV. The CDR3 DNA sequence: TGTGCCAGCAGCTTTTCACAGGGGGGGACCTACAATGAGCAGTTCTTC. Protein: CASSFSQGGTYNEQFF.

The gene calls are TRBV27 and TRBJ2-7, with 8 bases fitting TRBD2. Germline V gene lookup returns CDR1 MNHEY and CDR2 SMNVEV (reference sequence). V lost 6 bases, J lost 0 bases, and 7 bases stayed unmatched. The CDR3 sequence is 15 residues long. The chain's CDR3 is CASSLLAASSYEQYF. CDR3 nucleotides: TGTGCCAGCAGCCTACTAGCGGCTAGCTCCTACGAGCAGTACTTC.

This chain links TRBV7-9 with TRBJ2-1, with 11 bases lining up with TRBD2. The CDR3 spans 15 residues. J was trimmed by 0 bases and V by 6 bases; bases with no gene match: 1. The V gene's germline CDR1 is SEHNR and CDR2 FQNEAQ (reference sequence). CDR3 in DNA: TGTGCCAGCAGAACTAGCGGGAGCTCCTACAATGAGCAGTTCTTC. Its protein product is CASRTSGSSYNEQFF.

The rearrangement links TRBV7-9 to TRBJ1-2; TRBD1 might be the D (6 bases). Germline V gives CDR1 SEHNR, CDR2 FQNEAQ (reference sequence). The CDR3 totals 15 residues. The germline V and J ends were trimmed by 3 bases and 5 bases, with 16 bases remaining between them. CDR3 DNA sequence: TGTGCCAGCAGCTTGGAAACAGGGAGTTGGTATGGCTACACCTTC. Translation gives CASSLETGSWYGYTF.

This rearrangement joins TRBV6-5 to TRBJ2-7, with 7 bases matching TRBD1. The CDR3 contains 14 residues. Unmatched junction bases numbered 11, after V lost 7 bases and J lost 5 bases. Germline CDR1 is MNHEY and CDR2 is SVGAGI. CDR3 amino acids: CASIATGPSDEQYF. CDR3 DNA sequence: TGTGCCAGCATAGCGACAGGGCCCTCGGACGAGCAGTACTTC.

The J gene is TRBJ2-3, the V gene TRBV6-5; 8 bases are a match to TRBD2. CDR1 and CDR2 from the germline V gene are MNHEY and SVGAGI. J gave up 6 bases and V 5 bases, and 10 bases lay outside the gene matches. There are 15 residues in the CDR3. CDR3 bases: TGTGCCAGCAGTCGAGCCGGGACTAGAGGCGATACGCAGTATTTT. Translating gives CASSRAGTRGDTQYF.

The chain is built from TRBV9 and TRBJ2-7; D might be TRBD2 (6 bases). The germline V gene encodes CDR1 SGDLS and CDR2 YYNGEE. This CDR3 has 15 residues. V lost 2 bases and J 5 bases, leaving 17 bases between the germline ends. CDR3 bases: TGTGCCAGCAGCGTTAGTTGGGGGGAGGTTAACGAGCAGTACTTC. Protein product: CASSVSWGEVNEQYF.

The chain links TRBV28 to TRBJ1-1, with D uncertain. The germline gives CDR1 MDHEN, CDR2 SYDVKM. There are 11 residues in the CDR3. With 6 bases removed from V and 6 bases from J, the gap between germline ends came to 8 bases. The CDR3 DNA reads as TGTGCCAGCAGGGATGTCTCTGAAGCTTTCTTT. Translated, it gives CASRDVSEAFF.

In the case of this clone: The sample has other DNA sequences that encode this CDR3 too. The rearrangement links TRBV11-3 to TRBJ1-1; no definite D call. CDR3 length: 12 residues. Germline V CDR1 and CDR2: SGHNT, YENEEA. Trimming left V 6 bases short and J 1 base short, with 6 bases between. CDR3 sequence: CASSYGNTEAFF. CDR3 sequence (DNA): TGTGCCAGCAGTTATGGGAACACTGAAGCTTTCTTT.

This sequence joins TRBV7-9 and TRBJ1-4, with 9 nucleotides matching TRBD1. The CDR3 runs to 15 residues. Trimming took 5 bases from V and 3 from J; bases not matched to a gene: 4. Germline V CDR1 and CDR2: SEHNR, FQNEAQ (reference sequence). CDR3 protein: CASSPRDRANEKLFF. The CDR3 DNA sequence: TGTGCCAGCAGCCCCCGGGACAGGGCTAATGAAAAACTGTTTTTT.

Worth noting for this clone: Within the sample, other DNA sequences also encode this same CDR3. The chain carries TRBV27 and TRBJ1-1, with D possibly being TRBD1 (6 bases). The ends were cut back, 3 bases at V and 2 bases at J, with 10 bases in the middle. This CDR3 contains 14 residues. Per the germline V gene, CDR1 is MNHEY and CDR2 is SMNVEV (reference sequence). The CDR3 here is CASSFTGANTEAFF. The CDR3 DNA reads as TGTGCCAGCAGTTTCACGGGGGCAAACACTGAAGCTTTCTTT.

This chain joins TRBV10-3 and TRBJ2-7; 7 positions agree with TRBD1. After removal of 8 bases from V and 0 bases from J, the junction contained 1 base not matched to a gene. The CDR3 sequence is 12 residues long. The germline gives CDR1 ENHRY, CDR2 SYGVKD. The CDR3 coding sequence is TGTGCCATCGGACAGGCCTCCTACGAGCAGTACTTC. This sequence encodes CAIGQASYEQYF.